The next 25 T cell receptor beta chains were all read from a single sample in a study of OX40 agonist ivuxolimab in advanced cancers. The data were produced by immunoSEQ multiplex PCR, yet TCRdb's version contains in-frame clones alone and is incomplete. The table includes roughly 34,000 clones, around 84% detected once. Source: CD4+ or CD8+ T cells sorted from blood, taken in a trial of the OX40 agonist ivuxolimab. These receptors were collected from an adult with an advanced solid tumor such as melanoma, head and neck, liver or kidney cancer.

The chain has TRBV28 and TRBJ2-5; possibly TRBD1 for D (8 bases). The germline V and J ends were trimmed by 5 bases and 0 bases, with 16 bases remaining between them. The CDR3 sequence is 16 residues long. The germline CDR1 and CDR2 sequences are MDHEN and SYDVKM. The CDR3 is CASSPQQGGYQETQYF. CDR3 DNA sequence: TGTGCCAGCAGTCCGCAACAGGGGGGGTACCAAGAGACCCAGTACTTC.

The chain recombines TRBV6-5 with TRBJ2-7; no clear D. Germline V gene data show CDR1 as MNHEY and CDR2 as SVGAGI. The CDR3 runs to 14 residues. The V end was cut by 2 bases, the J end by 2 bases, with 10 bases between. The CDR3 nucleotides read TGTGCCAGCAGTTACGGAGCCAGCCCCTACGAGCAGTACTTC. Its translation: CASSYGASPYEQYF.

The genes are TRBV7-6 and TRBJ2-3, with 8 nucleotides matching TRBD2. CDR3 length: 17 residues. With 9 bases clipped from V and 0 bases from J, the junction kept 14 bases outside the gene matches. Germline V gives CDR1 SGHVS, CDR2 FNYEAQ. The CDR3 sequence: CASIPGGLPGSTDTQYF. The CDR3, as DNA: TGTGCCAGTATACCGGGGGGGCTACCTGGAAGCACAGATACGCAGTATTTT. Together with reference TRBV7-6 and TRBJ2-3, the CDR3 gives the full variable domain: GAGVSQSPRYKVTKRGQDVALRCDPISGHVSLYWYRQALGQGPEFLTYFNYEAQQDKSGLPNDRFSAERPEGSISTLTIQRTEQRDSAMYRCASIPGGLPGSTDTQYFGPGTRLTVL.

This clone counts as medium-sized (0.01 to 0.1%). V and J are TRBV10-3 and TRBJ2-7, with 8 bases that match TRBD1. The ends lost 6 bases at V and 0 bases at J; junction bases unmatched: 4. The CDR3 is 14 amino acids. From germline, CDR1 is ENHRY and CDR2 SYGVKD. CDR3: CAISNRGDSYEQYF. CDR3 DNA: TGTGCCATCAGCAACAGGGGGGACTCCTACGAGCAGTACTTC.

The rearrangement uses TRBV7-9 and TRBJ2-7; 7 nucleotides line up with TRBD2. Germline trimming cut 8 bases from V and 5 bases from J; bases unmatched to any gene: 3. The CDR3 runs 11 residues. CDR1 is SEHNR, CDR2 FQNEAQ, per germline (reference sequence). The CDR3 loop reads CASGGSHEQYF. CDR3 bases: TGTGCCAGCGGCGGGAGCCACGAGCAGTACTTC. Complete variable domain (other parts from reference TRBV7-9 and TRBJ2-7): DTGVSQNPRHKITKRGQNVTFRCDPISEHNRLYWYRQTLGQGPEFLTYFQNEAQLEKSRLLSDRFSAERPKGSFSTLEIQRTEQGDSAMYLCASGGSHEQYFGPGTRLTVT.

The V call is TRBV19, the J call TRBJ2-2; D gene uncertain. This CDR3 contains 15 residues. Between the trimmed V and J ends, which lost 5 bases and 4 bases, there was a span of 14 bases. CDR1 is LNHDA and CDR2 is SQIVND in the germline V gene (reference sequence). CDR3 amino acids: CASSPSLMGTGELFF. CDR3 DNA: TGTGCCAGTAGTCCTTCCCTGATGGGCACCGGGGAGCTGTTTTTT.

V and J are TRBV7-9 and TRBJ1-2; 7 bases fit TRBD1. Per germline, CDR1 SEHNR and CDR2 FQNEAQ (reference sequence). After removal of 1 base from V and 8 bases from J, the junction contained 7 bases not matched to a gene. CDR3 length: 14 amino acids. The CDR3 DNA is TGTGCCAGCAGCTTAGTGCTGACAGGGAACGGCTACACCTTC. Protein: CASSLVLTGNGYTF. Full variable domain (missing parts from reference TRBV7-9 and TRBJ1-2): DTGVSQNPRHKITKRGQNVTFRCDPISEHNRLYWYRQTLGQGPEFLTYFQNEAQLEKSRLLSDRFSAERPKGSFSTLEIQRTEQGDSAMYLCASSLVLTGNGYTFGSGTRLTVV.

The chain combines TRBV28 with TRBJ2-7, with D uncertain. This CDR3 region has 11 residues. Trimming cost V 5 bases and J 2 bases, with 4 bases left between them. Germline V CDR1 and CDR2: MDHEN, SYDVKM. The CDR3 DNA sequence: TGTGCCAGCAGTCTAACCTACGAGCAGTACTTC. Amino acids: CASSLTYEQYF.

The rearrangement uses TRBV28 and TRBJ2-3; TRBD2 matches at 8 bases. J lost 2 bases, V lost 5 bases, and 6 bases had no gene match. The CDR3 extends over 15 amino acids. In germline, CDR1 is MDHEN, CDR2 SYDVKM. This chain's CDR3 is CASSGTRENTDTQYF. CDR3 nucleotide sequence: TGTGCCAGCAGTGGGACTAGAGAAAACACAGATACGCAGTATTTT.

The chain links TRBV7-9 to TRBJ1-1; D is perhaps TRBD1 (5 bases). Trimming took 6 bases from V and 1 from J, leaving 18 bases between them. This CDR3 is built from 16 residues. The germline CDR1 and CDR2 sequences are SEHNR and FQNEAQ (reference sequence). The CDR3 DNA reads TGTGCCAGCAGTGCGACACCTTATAGGGGGAACACTGAAGCTTTCTTT. Protein sequence: CASSATPYRGNTEAFF.

This chain connects TRBV7-8 to TRBJ2-5; D tentatively fits TRBD1 or TRBD2 (5 bases each). The CDR3 consists of 14 residues. V was pared by 3 bases and J by 0 bases, with 8 bases between. The germline CDR1 and CDR2 sequences are SGHVS and FQNEAQ. CDR3 coding DNA: TGTGCCAGCAGCTTGGGGGAGTACCAAGAGACCCAGTACTTC. Encoded protein: CASSLGEYQETQYF.

CDR3 bases: TGTGCCAGCAGCTTACCAGGGATCACCGGGGAGCTGTTTTTT. It translates to CASSLPGITGELFF. J is TRBJ2-2 and V is TRBV7-3; D is perhaps TRBD1 (5 bases). The CDR3 has 14 residues. Per germline, CDR1 SGHTA and CDR2 FQGTGA. The germline V and J ends were trimmed by 2 bases and 4 bases, with 8 bases remaining between them.

The CDR3 reads CASSPPTDNYGYTF. The CDR3 DNA reads as TGTGCCAGCAGCCCTCCGACGGATAACTATGGCTACACCTTC. The J gene is TRBJ1-2, the V gene TRBV7-9; D is unclear. Germline V gene sequence: CDR1 SEHNR, CDR2 FQNEAQ (reference sequence). V was cut by 5 bases and J by 1 base, with 11 bases left in between. The CDR3 runs to 14 residues.

The chain employs TRBV7-8 and TRBJ2-7, with 8 bases that match TRBD2. Germline values: CDR1 SGHVS, CDR2 FQNEAQ. J lost 3 bases, V lost 5 bases, and 6 bases had no gene match. This CDR3 comprises 14 residues. CDR3 nucleotide sequence: TGTGCCAGCAGCCCGCTAGCGGGCAGCTACGAGCAGTACTTC. It is translated as CASSPLAGSYEQYF.

The chain carries TRBV5-8 and TRBJ2-1; D perhaps matches TRBD2 (5 bases). V lost 0 bases, J lost 0 bases, and 7 bases lay in between. CDR1 SGHTS and CDR2 YDEGEE come from the germline V gene. The CDR3 runs 15 residues. The DNA for the CDR3 is TGTGCCAGCAGCTTGGGGGAGAGCTCCTACAATGAGCAGTTCTTC. Its protein product is CASSLGESSYNEQFF.

The chain joins TRBV5-1 to TRBJ1-1; 8 nucleotides line up with TRBD1. Germline CDR1 and CDR2: SGHRS and YFSETQ. The CDR3 sequence is 14 residues long. V shed 5 bases, J shed 5 bases, and the junction held 8 bases outside the gene matches. CDR3 region: CASRYGQGETEAFF. In nucleotides, the CDR3 is TGCGCCAGCAGATATGGACAGGGAGAGACTGAAGCTTTCTTT.

The chain uses TRBV7-3 and TRBJ2-2, with D hard to call. The V end lost 2 bases, the J end lost 5 bases, and 6 bases lay between the germline ends. Germline V lookup: CDR1 SGHTA, CDR2 FQGTGA. The CDR3 contains 13 residues. In DNA, the CDR3 is TGTGCCAGCAGCTTAGGGAAAACCGGGGAGCTGTTTTTT. This encodes CASSLGKTGELFF. Full variable domain (missing parts from reference TRBV7-3 and TRBJ2-2): GAGVSQTPSNKVTEKGKYVELRCDPISGHTALYWYRQSLGQGPEFLIYFQGTGAADDSGLPNDRFFAVRPEGSVSTLKIQRTERGDSAVYLCASSLGKTGELFFGEGSRLTVL.

Comments on this clone: Sequence at one end of the junction differs from germline and may be a read error. The rearrangement links TRBV6-1 to TRBJ1-5; D uncertain. CDR3 length: 14 amino acids. Germline loops: CDR1 MNHNS, CDR2 SASEGT. In DNA, the CDR3 is TGTGCCAGCAGAGAAGCTTATAGCAATCAGCCCCAGCATTTT. Translated, it gives CASREAYSNQPQHF.

The chain employs TRBV11-2 and TRBJ2-7; D may match TRBD1 or TRBD2 (5 bases each). This CDR3 is 16 amino acids long. CDR1 is SGHAT, CDR2 FQNNGV, per germline. Trimming took 1 base from V and 0 from J, leaving 13 bases between them. The CDR3: CASSLVRGGDSYEQYF. CDR3 sequence (DNA): TGTGCCAGCAGCTTAGTCCGGGGCGGAGACTCCTACGAGCAGTACTTC.

This clone was detected once. The chain is built from TRBV7-9 and TRBJ2-2, with 11 positions matching TRBD1. The J segment lost 1 base and the V segment lost 1 base, leaving 5 bases of the junction unmatched. Germline V lookup: CDR1 SEHNR, CDR2 FQNEAQ (reference sequence). The CDR3 is 18 residues long. The CDR3 nucleotides read TGTGCCAGCAGCTTAGAAGGGACAGGGGGAAGGAACACCGGGGAGCTGTTTTTT. This encodes CASSLEGTGGRNTGELFF.

The chain combines TRBV19 with TRBJ2-7; 10 nucleotides align to TRBD2. Looked up from germline, CDR1 is LNHDA and CDR2 is SQIVND (reference sequence). The CDR3 has 13 amino acids. V shed 7 bases and J 2 bases; nucleotides not matched to a gene: 2. The CDR3: CASTGTSAYEQYF. CDR3 in DNA: TGTGCCAGTACTGGGACTAGCGCCTACGAGCAGTACTTC.

The genes are TRBV10-3 and TRBJ2-7; TRBD2 aligns across 7 bases. The CDR3 spans 14 residues. The V segment lost 4 bases and the J segment 1 base; nucleotides outside the gene matches: 4. Germline loops: CDR1 ENHRY, CDR2 SYGVKD. CDR3 amino acids: CAISARGDSYEQYF. The CDR3 DNA follows: TGTGCCATCAGTGCCCGGGGGGATTCCTACGAGCAGTACTTC.

The V and J genes are TRBV2 and TRBJ2-5; D remains unclear. The germline V gene has CDR1 SNHLY and CDR2 FYNNEI. V was trimmed by 6 bases and J by 2 bases, leaving 31 bases between them. The CDR3 runs 20 residues. CDR3 residues: CASRDITMGTGSKLQETQYF. The CDR3 DNA follows: TGTGCCAGCAGAGACATCACAATGGGCACTGGCTCTAAACTTCAAGAGACCCAGTACTTC.

The chain employs TRBV5-4 and TRBJ2-2, with TRBD2 matching over 8 bases. Germline CDR1 reads SGHNT; CDR2 reads YYREEE (reference sequence). The V segment lost 0 bases and the J segment 5 bases; nucleotides outside the gene matches: 12. The CDR3 is 18 amino acids. Written as DNA, the CDR3 is TGTGCCAGCAGCTTGGCAATGCCGGGACTAGAGCTTACCGGGGAGCTGTTTTTT. Its translation is CASSLAMPGLELTGELFF.

The chain couples TRBV9 to TRBJ1-2; TRBD1 is a possible D gene (5 bases). CDR3 size: 14 residues. CDR1 and CDR2 (germline): SGDLS, YYNGEE. Trimming removed 3 bases from V and 4 bases from J, with 13 bases in between. The CDR3 region is CASSADGDGYGYTF. In DNA form, the CDR3 reads TGTGCCAGCAGCGCCGATGGGGACGGCTATGGCTACACCTTC. The complete variable domain, with remaining parts taken from reference TRBV9 and TRBJ1-2, reads DSGVTQTPKHLITATGQRVTLRCSPRSGDLSVYWYQQSLDQGLQFLIQYYNGEERAKGNILERFSAQQFPDLHSELNLSSLELGDSALYFCASSADGDGYGYTFGSGTRLTVV.